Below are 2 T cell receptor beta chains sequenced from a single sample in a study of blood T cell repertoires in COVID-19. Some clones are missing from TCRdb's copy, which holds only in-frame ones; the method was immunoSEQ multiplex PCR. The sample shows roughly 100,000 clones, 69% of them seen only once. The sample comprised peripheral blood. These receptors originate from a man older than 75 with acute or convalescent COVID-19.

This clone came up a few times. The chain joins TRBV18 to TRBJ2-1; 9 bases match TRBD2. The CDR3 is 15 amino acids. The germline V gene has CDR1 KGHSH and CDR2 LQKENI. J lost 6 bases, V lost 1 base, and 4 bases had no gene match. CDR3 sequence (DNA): TGTGCCAGCTCACCACGACTAGCGGACTCCAATGAGCAGTTCTTC. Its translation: CASSPRLADSNEQFF.

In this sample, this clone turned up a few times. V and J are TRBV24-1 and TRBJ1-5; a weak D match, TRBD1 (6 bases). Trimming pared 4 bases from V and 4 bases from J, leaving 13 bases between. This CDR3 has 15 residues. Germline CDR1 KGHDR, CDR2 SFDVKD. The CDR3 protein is CATSEGGALNQPQHF. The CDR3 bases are TGTGCCACCAGTGAGGGGGGGGCCCTAAATCAGCCCCAGCATTTT.